This passage covers 25 T cell receptor beta chains from one sample sequenced in a study of cytomegalovirus exposure and HLA in healthy donors (dated by TCRdb to the late 2010s). Libraries were built with the immunoSEQ multiplex PCR assay. For the multiplex PCR, a mixture combining 60 forward primers for TCR Vbeta segments and 13 reverse primers for TCR Jbeta segments was used. TCRdb stores this immuneACCESS table with in-frame sequences only. Part of the clones is absent; in the studies checked, under half of the shortfall reflects unresolved V genes, and no reason is known for the rest. This sample holds 110,000 to 150,000 clones; about 10% were observed only once. The ten largest clones take up 1.8% of the sample. The specimen was PBMCs. Receptor source: a man aged 50 to 60 in good health and CMV-seronegative.

The V gene is TRBV6-1, the J gene TRBJ1-6; 8 bases are shared with TRBD1. This CDR3 is built from 16 residues. The V segment lost 4 bases and the J segment 4 bases; nucleotides outside the gene matches: 6. CDR1 is MNHNS and CDR2 is SASEGT in the germline V gene. CDR3 in amino acids: CASSGRDRTYNSPLHF. Written as DNA, the CDR3 is TGTGCCAGCAGTGGCCGGGACAGGACATATAATTCACCCCTCCACTTT.

This clone turned up a few times. The chain combines TRBV4-1 with TRBJ2-1; 9 positions agree with TRBD2. Germline V gene lookup returns CDR1 MGHRA and CDR2 YSYEKL. The CDR3 runs to 15 residues. V dropped 3 bases and J dropped 2; count of bases not matched to a gene: 2. This CDR3 is CASSHGGRAYNEQFF. CDR3 bases: TGCGCCAGCAGCCACGGCGGGAGGGCCTACAATGAGCAGTTCTTC.

This sequence joins TRBV6-6 and TRBJ2-7; D gene uncertain. Between the trimmed V and J ends, which lost 0 bases and 1 base, there was a span of 13 bases. The CDR3 is made up of 16 amino acids. Germline assignment: CDR1 MNHNY and CDR2 SVGAGI (reference sequence). The CDR3 is CASSYSFSDLSYEQYF. The CDR3 DNA sequence: TGTGCCAGCAGTTACTCGTTCAGCGACCTATCCTACGAGCAGTACTTC.

The V call is TRBV7-2, the J call TRBJ2-5; possible D gene TRBD2, 5 bases. The CDR3 runs to 16 residues. The V end was cut by 5 bases, the J end by 2 bases, with 18 bases between. Germline V lookup: CDR1 SGHTA, CDR2 FQGNSA. The CDR3 loop reads CASSPHSGRRQETQYF. In nucleotides, the CDR3 is TGTGCCAGCAGCCCCCACAGCGGAAGACGTCAAGAGACCCAGTACTTC. The entire variable domain, with the rest obtained from reference TRBV7-2 and TRBJ2-5, is as follows: GAGVSQSPSNKVTEKGKDVELRCDPISGHTALYWYRQSLGQGLEFLIYFQGNSAPDKSGLPSDRFSAERTGGSVSTLTIQRTQQEDSAVYLCASSPHSGRRQETQYFGPGTRLLVL.

This chain joins TRBV28 and TRBJ1-4, with 9 bases identical to TRBD1. The CDR3 contains 16 residues. Per the germline V gene, CDR1 is MDHEN and CDR2 is SYDVKM. Trimming at V came to 5 bases and at J to 0 bases, leaving 4 bases not matched to a gene. CDR3 protein: CASSKQGAATNEKLFF. The CDR3 DNA reads as TGTGCCAGCAGTAAACAGGGGGCAGCAACTAATGAAAAACTGTTTTTT.

This clone has a handful of counts. The J gene is TRBJ1-6, the V gene TRBV7-9; D not resolved. V lost 6 bases to trimming and J lost 9 bases, with 9 bases between them. Looked up from germline, CDR1 is SEHNR and CDR2 is FQNEAQ (reference sequence). The CDR3 runs 12 residues. CDR3 residues: CASRREASPLHF. CDR3 bases: TGTGCCAGCAGGCGCGAGGCTTCACCCCTCCACTTT.

This clone was recorded a few times. The rearrangement joins TRBV11-3 to TRBJ2-7; perhaps TRBD1 as D (5 bases). The CDR3 has 15 amino acids. From germline, CDR1 is SGHNT and CDR2 YENEEA. V shed 1 base and J shed 5 bases, with 15 bases lying between them. CDR3 sequence (DNA): TGTGCCAGCAGCTTAGGTACGGCAGGGTCCCACGAGCAGTACTTC. Translation: CASSLGTAGSHEQYF.

The table lists this clone with a few counts. V and J are TRBV29-1 and TRBJ1-2; D is possibly TRBD1 (5 bases). CDR1 SQVTM and CDR2 ANQGSEA come from the germline V gene. Trimming stripped 1 base from V and 9 bases from J, with 15 bases between. This CDR3 has 13 amino acids. The CDR3 spells CSVEVMAGISYTF. The DNA of the CDR3 is TGCAGCGTTGAAGTAATGGCAGGGATTAGCTACACCTTC.

This rearrangement joins TRBV18 to TRBJ1-1; 7 bases map to TRBD1. Germline CDR1 is KGHSH and CDR2 is LQKENI. This CDR3 has 13 amino acids. Unmatched junction bases numbered 5, after V lost 5 bases and J lost 5 bases. CDR3 region: CASSTQGRTEAFF. CDR3 DNA: TGTGCCAGCTCAACACAGGGGAGGACTGAAGCTTTCTTT.

This clone was observed a few times. V and J are TRBV5-6 and TRBJ2-1; no clear D gene. CDR1 and CDR2 from the germline V gene are SGHDT and YYEEEE. Trimming took off 4 bases at V and 6 bases at J, with 8 bases between the two ends. This CDR3 is built from 12 residues. For the CDR3, the DNA is TGTGCCAGCAGCCACCTTAGCAATGAGCAGTTCTTC. Translating gives CASSHLSNEQFF.

The chain combines TRBV5-4 with TRBJ2-7; 7 bases line up with TRBD1. The junction had 8 bases not matched to a gene; V was cut back by 4 bases and J by 4 bases. This CDR3 is built from 14 residues. The V gene's germline CDR1 is SGHNT and CDR2 YYREEE (reference sequence). Written as DNA, the CDR3 is TGTGCCAGCAGCAAGGACAGGTATAGTTACGAGCAGTACTTC. Translated, it gives CASSKDRYSYEQYF.

This clone was counted between two and nine times. J is TRBJ2-1 and V is TRBV5-6, with 9 bases matching TRBD2. This CDR3 comprises 18 residues. The V segment lost 1 base and the J segment 3 bases; nucleotides outside the gene matches: 11. In germline, CDR1 is SGHDT, CDR2 YYEEEE. The CDR3 DNA reads as TGTGCCAGCAGCTTGCGACTAGCGGAGGGGGTGGGCTACAATGAGCAGTTCTTC. Amino acids: CASSLRLAEGVGYNEQFF.

The chain uses TRBV9 and TRBJ1-1; D possibly corresponds to TRBD1 (6 bases). The CDR3 contains 15 residues. CDR1 SGDLS and CDR2 YYNGEE come from the germline V gene. Deletions cut 3 bases from V and 1 base from J, with 13 bases between. The CDR3 region has the DNA TGTGCCAGCAGCGGCGAGGTGACAGGGAACACTGAAGCTTTCTTT. Residues: CASSGEVTGNTEAFF.

The chain links TRBV6-4 to TRBJ2-2, with 8 bases lining up with TRBD2. This CDR3 comprises 15 residues. The V gene's germline CDR1 is MRHNA and CDR2 SNTAGT. The J segment lost 5 bases and the V segment lost 3 bases, leaving 5 bases of the junction unmatched. The CDR3 DNA follows: TGTGCCAGCAGTGAACGGGGGGGCTCTACCGGGGAGCTGTTTTTT. This sequence encodes CASSERGGSTGELFF.

This sequence joins TRBV7-9 and TRBJ1-1, with D unclear. Germline V gives CDR1 SEHNR, CDR2 FQNEAQ (reference sequence). The V end was cut by 5 bases, the J end by 5 bases, with 9 bases between. CDR3 size: 12 residues. The CDR3 protein is CASSDAGTEAFF. For the CDR3, the DNA is TGTGCCAGCAGCGACGCAGGAACTGAAGCTTTCTTT.

J is TRBJ2-1 and V is TRBV11-1, with 9 positions matching TRBD2. CDR3 size: 17 residues. The V and J ends lost 6 bases and 2 bases, in that order; junction bases with no gene match: 11. Germline V CDR1 and CDR2: SGHAT, FQDESV (reference sequence). CDR3 nucleotides: TGTGCCAGCAGTTACGATTTAGCGGGAGCTCCCTACAATGAGCAGTTCTTC. Residues: CASSYDLAGAPYNEQFF.

This chain connects TRBV19 to TRBJ2-7; 9 bases map to TRBD2. This CDR3 is built from 15 residues. V lost 3 bases and J lost 2; bases outside the gene matches: 5. Per the germline V gene, CDR1 is LNHDA and CDR2 is SQIVND (reference sequence). The CDR3 DNA sequence: TGTGCCAGTAGTATCTTATTAGCGGGAGCCTACGAGCAGTACTTC. It codes for CASSILLAGAYEQYF.

V is TRBV5-4 and J is TRBJ2-3; TRBD2 is a possible D gene (6 bases). Germline V gives CDR1 SGHNT, CDR2 YYREEE (reference sequence). The CDR3 covers 14 residues. Deletions cut 2 bases from V and 3 bases from J, with 10 bases between. CDR3 sequence (DNA): TGTGCCAGCAGCTTACCGGGGGTGACAGATACGCAGTATTTT. It encodes CASSLPGVTDTQYF.

The chain couples TRBV6-6 to TRBJ2-3, with unresolved D. The V end was cut by 10 bases, the J end by 0 bases, with 11 bases between. The CDR3 runs to 13 residues. Germline-derived CDR1 and CDR2 are MNHNY and SVGAGI (reference sequence). DNA of the CDR3: TGTGCCACCGCTAGGCCTAGCACAGATACGCAGTATTTT. It encodes CATARPSTDTQYF.

The gene calls are TRBV7-9 and TRBJ2-6; D is possibly TRBD1 (5 bases). The CDR3 sequence is 15 residues long. V was trimmed by 6 bases and J by 2 bases, leaving 11 bases between them. Germline CDR1 is SEHNR and CDR2 is FQNEAQ (reference sequence). CDR3 sequence (DNA): TGTGCCAGCAGTACCAGGGATACTGGGGCCAACGTCCTGACTTTC. It codes for CASSTRDTGANVLTF.

This clone was detected only a few times. The V and J genes are TRBV11-3 and TRBJ2-7; D possibly corresponds to TRBD2 (5 bases). V lost 1 base and J 7 bases, leaving 17 bases between the germline ends. The germline gives CDR1 SGHNT, CDR2 YENEEA. CDR3 length: 15 residues. The CDR3 nucleotides are TGTGCCAGCAGCTTAGGTCGCGGACCTTCGGGGGAGCAGTACTTC. Residues: CASSLGRGPSGEQYF.

A few counts support this clone. The gene calls are TRBV27 and TRBJ2-7; 8 nucleotides align to TRBD1. CDR3 size: 14 residues. The germline V gene has CDR1 MNHEY and CDR2 SMNVEV (reference sequence). V lost 3 bases, J lost 5 bases, and 6 bases stayed unmatched. CDR3 DNA: TGTGCCAGCAGTTTCGGGACAGGAGTCAACGAGCAGTACTTC. Protein sequence: CASSFGTGVNEQYF.

The chain employs TRBV10-3 and TRBJ1-5, with D possibly matching TRBD1 (6 bases). The CDR3 runs 14 residues. The germline V gene has CDR1 ENHRY and CDR2 SYGVKD. V shed 0 bases and J shed 8 bases, with 11 bases lying between them. The CDR3 DNA is TGTGCCATCAGTGAGTCAACAGGGTTTGAGCCCCAGCATTTT. Protein product: CAISESTGFEPQHF.

This chain connects TRBV6-1 to TRBJ1-5; no clear D. CDR1 and CDR2 (germline): MNHNS, SASEGT. This CDR3 is built from 14 residues. V lost 8 bases and J 2 bases, leaving 13 bases between the germline ends. The CDR3 reads CASGLEVGNQPQHF. The CDR3 DNA follows: TGTGCCAGCGGCCTCGAGGTAGGCAATCAGCCCCAGCATTTT.

This clone has a handful of counts. CDR3 DNA sequence: TGTGCCAGTAGTATTGCGGAGGGCCTTAGCAATCAGCCCCAGCATTTT. It encodes CASSIAEGLSNQPQHF. V and J are TRBV19 and TRBJ1-5; D gene ambiguous. CDR1 and CDR2 from the germline V gene are LNHDA and SQIVND (reference sequence). V was clipped by 3 bases and J by 0 bases, with 12 bases between them. The CDR3 spans 16 residues.